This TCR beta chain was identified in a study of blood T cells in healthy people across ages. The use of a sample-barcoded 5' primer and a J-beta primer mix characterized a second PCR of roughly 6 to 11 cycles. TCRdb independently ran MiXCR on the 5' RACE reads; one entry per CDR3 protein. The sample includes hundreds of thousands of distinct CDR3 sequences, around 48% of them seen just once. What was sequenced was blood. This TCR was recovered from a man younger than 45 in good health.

CDR3 in DNA: TGTGCCAGCAGCCTGACCACCGAGCAGTTCTTC. As protein: CASSLTTEQFF. The rearrangement uses TRBV5-8 and TRBJ2-1; D remains ambiguous. Germline V lookup: CDR1 SGHTS, CDR2 YDEGEE. The germline V and J ends were trimmed by 4 bases and 10 bases, with 9 bases remaining between them. The CDR3 contains 11 residues.